This T cell receptor beta chain was retrieved from a study of blood T cell repertoires in COVID-19. Study details: T cells, B-cell-depleted T cells, or PBMCs supplied cDNA or gDNA.

Original processing methods: It was from reference gene primer amplification that nucleated cell counts were estimated. Clones were read by immunoSEQ multiplex PCR, and TCRdb kept only the in-frame ones, dropping some. V and J calls and clone size are copied from that table; D and trimming were computed from the DNA. The data hold about 50,000 clones, with about 83% observed a single time. Germline-derived CDR1 and CDR2 are MNHEY and SVGAGI. V was clipped by 6 bases and J by 4 bases; unmatched bases: 11. The CDR3 has 15 amino acids. The source is a woman aged 55-69 years with acute or convalescent COVID-19. The rearrangement joins TRBV6-5 to TRBJ1-2; TRBD1 agrees at 7 bases. Sequenced material: peripheral blood. CDR3 sequence reads: CASRGRQGEAYGYTF. DNA of the CDR3: TGTGCCAGCAGGGGTAGACAGGGTGAGGCCTATGGCTACACCTTC.